The clone carrying this T cell receptor (beta chain) counts as medium-sized. No antigen is known for it. These data belong to a study of OX40 agonist ivuxolimab in advanced cancers. Study-level information: Patients were dosed with the agonistic anti-OX40 (CD134) antibody ivuxolimab. Patients were roughly 87% male with ages roughly 20 to 90, mean about 60.

Broader study findings: Certain nonresponders additionally had low normalized T-cell clonal expansion. The antigen specificity of the peripheral T cells (those that were expanded) was not determined.

The table came from immunoSEQ multiplex PCR; TCRdb's copy has only in-frame clones and leaves some out. Among approximately 11,000 clones listed, 70% to 85% were seen once. CDR1 and CDR2 from the germline V gene are MNHNS and SASEGT. The CDR3 runs to 16 residues. V gave up 4 bases and J gave up 8 bases; unmatched junction bases: 12. This sequence was found in an adult with an advanced solid tumor such as melanoma, head and neck, liver or kidney cancer. J is TRBJ2-1 and V is TRBV6-1; 9 nucleotides match TRBD2. The source material was CD4+ or CD8+ T cells sorted from blood, sampled in a trial of the OX40 agonist ivuxolimab. Here the CDR3 reads CASSVSGGRAWHEQFF. CDR3 in DNA: TGTGCCAGCAGTGTCTCTGGCGGGAGGGCCTGGCATGAGCAGTTCTTC.